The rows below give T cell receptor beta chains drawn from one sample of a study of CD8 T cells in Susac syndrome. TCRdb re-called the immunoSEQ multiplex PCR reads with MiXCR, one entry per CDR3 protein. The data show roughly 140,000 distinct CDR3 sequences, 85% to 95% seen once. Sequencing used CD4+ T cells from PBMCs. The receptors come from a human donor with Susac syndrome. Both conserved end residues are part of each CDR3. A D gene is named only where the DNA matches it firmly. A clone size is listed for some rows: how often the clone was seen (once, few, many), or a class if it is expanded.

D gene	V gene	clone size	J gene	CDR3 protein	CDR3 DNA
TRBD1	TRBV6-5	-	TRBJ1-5	CASKDRETGPQHF	TGTGCCAGCAAGGACAGGGAAACGGGGCCCCAGCATTTT
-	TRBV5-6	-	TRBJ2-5	CASSLLPGAEVETQYF	TGTGCCAGCAGCTTGCTTCCAGGGGCGGAGGTGGAGACCCAGTACTTC
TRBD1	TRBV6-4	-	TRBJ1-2	CASTEDREDGYTF	TGTGCCAGCACTGAAGACAGGGAGGATGGCTACACCTTC
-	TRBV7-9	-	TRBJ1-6	CASSLGPQGSPLHF	TGTGCCAGCAGCTTAGGCCCCCAGGGATCACCCCTCCACTTT
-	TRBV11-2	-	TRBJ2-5	CASSSLWRFQETQYF	TGTGCCAGCAGCTCATTATGGCGGTTCCAAGAGACCCAGTACTTC
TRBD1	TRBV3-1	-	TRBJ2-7	CASSLGTGGLEQYF	TGTGCCAGCAGCCTCGGGACAGGGGGGCTCGAGCAGTACTTC
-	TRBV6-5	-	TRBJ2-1	CASSYSGLLSSYNEQFF	TGTGCCAGCAGTTACTCTGGGCTCCTAAGCTCCTACAATGAGCAGTTCTTC
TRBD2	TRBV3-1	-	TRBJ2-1	CASSQDNLAGKSDEQFF	TGTGCCAGCAGCCAAGATAACCTAGCGGGGAAGTCAGATGAGCAGTTCTTC
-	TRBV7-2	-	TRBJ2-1	CASSLRTAPPLDEQFF	TGTGCCAGCAGCCTTAGGACTGCCCCACCCCTGGATGAGCAGTTCTTC
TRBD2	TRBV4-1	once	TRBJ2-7	CASSQEGVLAGESEQYF	TGCGCCAGCAGCCAAGAGGGGGTTTTAGCGGGGGAGAGCGAGCAGTACTTC
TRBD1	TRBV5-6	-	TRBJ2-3	CASSLMDRGGTDTQYF	TGTGCCAGCAGCTTGATGGACAGGGGAGGCACAGATACGCAGTATTTT
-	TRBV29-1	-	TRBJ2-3	CSGGGKNTDTQYF	TGCAGCGGAGGGGGAAAGAACACAGATACGCAGTATTTT
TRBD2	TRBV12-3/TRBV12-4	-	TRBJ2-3	CASSLPAGPTDTQYF	TGTGCCAGCAGTTTACCAGCGGGACCCACAGATACGCAGTATTTT
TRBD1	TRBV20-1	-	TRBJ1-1	CSAPRGGVAFF	TGCAGTGCCCCCAGGGGGGGGGTAGCTTTCTTT
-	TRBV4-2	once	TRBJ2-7	CASSQERGPPYEQYF	TGTGCCAGCAGCCAAGAAAGAGGGCCCCCCTACGAGCAGTACTTC
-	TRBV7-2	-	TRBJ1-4	CASSLATAGQMKLFF	TGTGCCAGCAGCTTAGCCACTGCAGGGCAAATGAAACTGTTTTTT
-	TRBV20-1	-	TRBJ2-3	CSAQEWGTDTQYF	TGCAGTGCCCAAGAGTGGGGCACAGATACGCAGTATTTT
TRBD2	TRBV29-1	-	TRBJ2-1	CSSRGSGGGSYNEQFF	TGCAGCTCGCGGGGTAGCGGGGGTGGGTCCTACAATGAGCAGTTCTTC
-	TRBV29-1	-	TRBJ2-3	CSVDGGRGFDTQYF	TGCAGCGTTGACGGGGGACGTGGTTTTGATACGCAGTATTTT
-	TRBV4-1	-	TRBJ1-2	CASSQVVDSYYGYTF	TGCGCCAGCAGCCAAGTCGTGGACTCGTACTATGGCTACACCTTC
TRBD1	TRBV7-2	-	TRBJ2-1	CASSLGTGSSSYNEQFF	TGTGCCAGCAGCTTAGGGACAGGATCCTCCTCCTACAATGAGCAGTTCTTC
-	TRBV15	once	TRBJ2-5	CATSRRVGGSETQYF	TGTGCCACCAGCAGGAGGGTAGGGGGTTCAGAGACCCAGTACTTC
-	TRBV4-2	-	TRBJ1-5	CASSQAISGNQPQHF	TGTGCCAGCAGCCAAGCAATAAGCGGCAATCAGCCCCAGCATTTT
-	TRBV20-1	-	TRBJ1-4	CSPRGTTNEKLFF	TGCAGTCCTCGAGGGACAACTAATGAAAAACTGTTTTTT
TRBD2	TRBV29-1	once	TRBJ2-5	CSVGGTRWETQYF	TGCAGCGTTGGAGGGACTAGATGGGAGACCCAGTACTTC
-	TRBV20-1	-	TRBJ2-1	CSARVPGGRDEQFF	TGCAGTGCTAGAGTTCCAGGGGGGAGAGATGAGCAGTTCTTC
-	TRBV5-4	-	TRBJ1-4	CASSLSPREKLFF	TGTGCCAGCAGCTTGTCCCCCCGCGAAAAACTGTTTTTT
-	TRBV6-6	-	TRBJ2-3	CASRPTEGYSTDTQYF	TGTGCCAGCAGACCCACGGAGGGGTATAGCACAGATACGCAGTATTTT
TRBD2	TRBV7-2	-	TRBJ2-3	CASSPLERGGIDTQYF	TGTGCCAGCAGCCCCCTCGAGCGGGGGGGCATAGATACGCAGTATTTT
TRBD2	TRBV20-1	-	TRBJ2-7	CSARLAGTYEQYF	TGCAGTGCGCGACTAGCGGGGACCTACGAGCAGTACTTC
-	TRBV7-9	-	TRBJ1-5	CASSWDNGNQPQHF	TGTGCCAGCAGCTGGGACAATGGCAATCAGCCCCAGCATTTT
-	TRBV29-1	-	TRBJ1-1	CSVSIGNTEAFF	TGCAGCGTTTCTATCGGAAACACTGAAGCTTTCTTT
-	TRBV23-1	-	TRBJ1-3	CASSQFPFPTGSGNTIYF	TGCGCCAGCAGTCAATTTCCCTTCCCCACGGGCTCTGGAAACACCATATATTTT
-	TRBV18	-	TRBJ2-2	CASSPNRMKNTGELFF	TGTGCCAGCTCACCAAACAGGATGAAGAACACCGGGGAGCTGTTTTTT
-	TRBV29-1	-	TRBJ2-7	CSVPGEREGDEQYF	TGCAGCGTGCCGGGGGAGAGGGAGGGGGACGAGCAGTACTTC
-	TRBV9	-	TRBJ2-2	CASSLEAGTLFSGELFF	TGTGCCAGCAGTTTAGAGGCCGGGACACTCTTCTCCGGGGAGCTGTTTTTT
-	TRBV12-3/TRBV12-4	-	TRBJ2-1	CASSLTGVTYNEQFF	TGTGCCAGCAGTTTAACGGGGGTGACCTACAATGAGCAGTTCTTC
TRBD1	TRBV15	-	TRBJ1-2	CATSRDRDRVTF	TGTGCCACCAGCAGAGATCGAGACAGGGTCACCTTC
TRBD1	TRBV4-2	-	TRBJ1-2	CASSQDAGQAGYGYTF	TGTGCCAGCAGCCAAGATGCGGGACAGGCTGGCTATGGCTACACCTTC
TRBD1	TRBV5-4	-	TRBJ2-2	CASSLFRQGSGELFF	TGTGCCAGCAGCTTGTTTAGACAGGGGTCCGGGGAGCTGTTTTTT
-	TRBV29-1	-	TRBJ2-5	CSVAREETQYF	TGCAGCGTTGCCAGGGAAGAGACCCAGTACTTC
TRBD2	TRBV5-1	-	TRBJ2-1	CASSPSGGGKGNEQFF	TGCGCCAGCAGCCCCTCTGGCGGGGGGAAGGGCAATGAGCAGTTCTTC
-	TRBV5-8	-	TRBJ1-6	CASSLANHNSPLHF	TGTGCCAGCAGCTTGGCTAACCATAATTCACCCCTCCACTTT
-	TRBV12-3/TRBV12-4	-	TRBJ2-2	CASSFWNRELFF	TGTGCCAGCAGTTTTTGGAACCGGGAGCTGTTTTTT
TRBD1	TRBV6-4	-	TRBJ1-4	CASSARQGFNEKLFF	TGTGCCAGCAGTGCCCGACAGGGATTTAATGAAAAACTGTTTTTT
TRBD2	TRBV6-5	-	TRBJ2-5	CASSSLAGGPQETQYF	TGTGCCAGCAGTTCCCTAGCGGGGGGGCCCCAAGAGACCCAGTACTTC